This passage covers 8 T cell receptor beta chains from one sample sequenced in a study of blood T cell repertoires in COVID-19. Generated by immunoSEQ multiplex PCR, the TCRdb table keeps only in-frame clones and is missing some. The data show about 90,000 clones, more than 75% seen once. Specimen: peripheral blood. The receptors stem from a man between 70 and 80 years old with acute or convalescent COVID-19.

This sequence joins TRBV2 and TRBJ1-1; no definite D call. Germline lookup yields CDR1 SNHLY and CDR2 FYNNEI. The CDR3 spans 11 residues. V lost 10 bases to trimming and J lost 3 bases, with 9 bases between them. This chain's CDR3 is CATLRYTEAFF. The CDR3, as DNA: TGTGCCACCCTGCGGTACACTGAAGCTTTCTTT.

The CDR3 loop is CASSPRADTQYF. DNA for the CDR3: TGTGCCAGCAGCCCCCGCGCAGATACGCAGTATTTT. The J gene is TRBJ2-3, the V gene TRBV14; D remains unclear. With 4 bases removed from V and 4 bases from J, the gap between germline ends came to 6 bases. The CDR3 loop spans 12 amino acids. CDR1 and CDR2 from the germline V gene are SGHDN and FVKESK.

The chain employs TRBV18 and TRBJ2-7; 7 positions agree with TRBD1. Trimming removed 6 bases from V and 2 bases from J; junction bases left unmatched: 7. CDR1 and CDR2 from the germline V gene are KGHSH and LQKENI. The length of the CDR3 is 14 residues. The CDR3 protein is CASSPGQATYEQYF. DNA for the CDR3: TGTGCCAGCTCCCCTGGACAGGCCACCTACGAGCAGTACTTC.

This chain uses TRBV5-1 with TRBJ2-1; TRBD2 matches at 13 bases. After removal of 7 bases from V and 7 bases from J, the junction contained 8 bases not matched to a gene. The CDR3 totals 15 residues. The germline V gene has CDR1 SGHRS and CDR2 YFSETQ. The CDR3 here is CASAPGLAGTNEQFF. CDR3 DNA: TGCGCCAGCGCCCCGGGACTAGCGGGAACGAATGAGCAGTTCTTC.

In this sample, this clone turned up a few times. The chain carries TRBV18 and TRBJ1-5, with 11 bases matching TRBD1. The ends lost 5 bases at V and 7 bases at J; junction bases unmatched: 1. The CDR3 runs to 13 residues. Germline V CDR1 and CDR2: KGHSH, LQKENI. The CDR3 here is CASSGDRGQPQHF. The DNA for the CDR3 is TGTGCCAGCTCAGGGGACAGGGGGCAGCCCCAGCATTTT.

The chain links TRBV6-5 to TRBJ2-3; TRBD1 matches at 10 bases. V shed 7 bases, J shed 1 base, and the junction held 5 bases outside the gene matches. The CDR3 spans 15 residues. In germline, CDR1 is MNHEY, CDR2 SVGAGI. CDR3 bases: TGTGCCAGCACTTCCGGGACAGGGGGCACAGATACGCAGTATTTT. This sequence encodes CASTSGTGGTDTQYF.

This rearrangement joins TRBV6-1 to TRBJ1-4, with no clear D. CDR1 MNHNS and CDR2 SASEGT come from the germline V gene. CDR3 length: 16 residues. Trimming cost V 0 bases and J 5 bases, with 13 bases left between them. CDR3 amino acids: CASSEARGGANEKLFF. The CDR3 DNA reads as TGTGCCAGCAGTGAAGCGCGCGGCGGCGCAAATGAAAAACTGTTTTTT.

The chain carries TRBV19 and TRBJ2-2; D remains ambiguous. The germline CDR1 and CDR2 sequences are LNHDA and SQIVND (reference sequence). This CDR3 is 11 amino acids long. V lost 7 bases and J lost 7, with 7 bases in between. The CDR3: CASIRSGELFF. CDR3 DNA: TGTGCCAGTATAAGGAGCGGGGAGCTGTTTTTT. The entire variable domain, with the rest obtained from reference TRBV19 and TRBJ2-2, is as follows: DGGITQSPKYLFRKEGQNVTLSCEQNLNHDAMYWYRQDPGQGLRLIYYSQIVNDFQKGDIAEGYSVSREKKESFPLTVTSAQKNPTAFYLCASIRSGELFFGEGSRLTVL.